The entry below describes one T cell receptor beta chain. This sample is part of a study of blood T cell repertoires in COVID-19. CDR3 length: 16 amino acids. V gave up 0 bases and J gave up 0 bases, with 9 bases separating them. Per the germline V gene, CDR1 is LNHDA and CDR2 is SQIVND (reference sequence). Assay: immunoSEQ multiplex PCR; the TCRdb copy retains only in-frame clones and omits some. The sample contains a few hundred thousand clones, around 82% of which appear only once. The chain employs TRBV19 and TRBJ1-5; D is undetermined. The receptor comes from a man in his forties or fifties who had recovered from COVID-19. Sequencing was performed on PBMCs or T cells enriched from blood (not recorded which). In DNA, the CDR3 is TGTGCCAGTAGTATAGAGGGCCTTCTTAGCAATCAGCCCCAGCATTTT. Translating gives CASSIEGLLSNQPQHF.